Below are 27 T cell receptor beta chains sequenced from a single sample in a study of blood T cells in healthy people across ages. With a J-beta primer mix and a sample-barcoded 5' primer, a second PCR ran roughly 7 to 11 cycles. TCRdb re-analysed the 5' RACE reads in MiXCR, keeping a single row per CDR3 protein. The data hold about 640,000 distinct CDR3 sequences, with roughly 31% observed a single time. The specimen sequenced was blood. The source is a woman aged 80 or over in good health.

The chain uses TRBV2 and TRBJ1-1; 7 nucleotides agree with TRBD1. Germline assignment: CDR1 SNHLY and CDR2 FYNNEI. The CDR3 loop spans 14 amino acids. The trim removed 6 bases at V and 5 bases at J, leaving 9 bases unmatched. The CDR3 bases are TGTGCCAGCAGACGAGAACAGGGGTGGACTGAAGCTTTCTTT. It codes for CASRREQGWTEAFF.

The sample holds one count of this clonotype. This chain links TRBV5-1 with TRBJ2-1; 8 bases are shared with TRBD2. J gave up 13 bases and V 3 bases, and 12 bases lay outside the gene matches. The germline gives CDR1 SGHRS, CDR2 YFSETQ. The CDR3 is 14 residues long. The CDR3 spells CASSSRGAGETQFF. The DNA for the CDR3 is TGCGCCAGCAGCTCGCGGGGGGCGGGGGAGACCCAGTTCTTC.

On this clonotype: Since a much larger clone is just one base distant, this may be a read error. This chain uses TRBV2 with TRBJ2-1; 7 bases agree with TRBD2. CDR3 length: 14 residues. CDR1 is SNHLY and CDR2 is FYNNEI in the germline V gene. V shed 6 bases and J 13 bases; nucleotides not matched to a gene: 15. The CDR3 nucleotides are TGTGCCAGCAGGGGAGCGGGGAATCGTGAGACCCAGTTCTTC. Amino acids: CASRGAGNRETQFF.

This clonotype was detected ten times or more. The rearrangement uses TRBV4-2 and TRBJ2-3; 7 bases are a match to TRBD1. From germline, CDR1 is LGHNA and CDR2 YNFKEQ. The CDR3 is 15 residues long. The J segment lost 1 base and the V segment lost 6 bases, leaving 7 bases of the junction unmatched. In nucleotides, the CDR3 is TGTGCCAGCAGTCCTTTCGACAGGGGCACAGATACGCAGTATTTT. Amino acids: CASSPFDRGTDTQYF.

This chain connects TRBV5-1 to TRBJ2-4; perhaps TRBD1 as D (6 bases). V shed 4 bases and J shed 11 bases, with 19 bases lying between them. Germline V CDR1 and CDR2: SGHRS, YFSETQ. This CDR3 comprises 14 residues. DNA for the CDR3: TGCGCCAGCAGCCCCCACAGGGTGGGGTATGTTCAGTACTTC. It yields the protein CASSPHRVGYVQYF.

This clonotype was counted between two and nine times. Since a much larger clone is just one base distant, this may be a read error. The V call is TRBV5-5, the J call TRBJ2-1; possible D gene TRBD1, 6 bases. Per the germline V gene, CDR1 is SGHKS and CDR2 is YYEKEE (reference sequence). V gave up 1 base and J gave up 12 bases, with 17 bases separating them. The CDR3 consists of 14 residues. CDR3 DNA: TGTGCCAGCAGCTTGACAGGGACGCGCCTGCTGCAGTTCTTC. Translating gives CASSLTGTRLLQFF.

Comment on this clonotype: Mismatch with germline at one junction end may stem from a read error. The J gene is TRBJ2-3, the V gene TRBV12-3 or TRBV12-4; D is possibly TRBD1 or TRBD2 (5 bases each). The CDR3 is made up of 17 amino acids. The CDR3 DNA reads TGTGCCAACAGTTTTCCGAGGGGATTGTTGAGTACAGATACGCAGTATTTT. It encodes CANSFPRGLLSTDTQYF.

This clonotype was seen a handful of times. Mismatch with germline at one junction end may stem from a read error. V gene TRBV3-1 combines with J gene TRBJ1-4; D unclear. The germline CDR1 and CDR2 sequences are LGHDT and YNNKEL (reference sequence). This CDR3 region has 14 residues. In DNA, the CDR3 is TGTGCCAGCAGCCAACAGGCTACTAGTGAAAAACTGTTTTTT. It specifies CASSQQATSEKLFF.

The sample holds a few counts of this clonotype. The chain couples TRBV7-2 to TRBJ1-2, with D possibly TRBD1 on 5 matching bases. This CDR3 contains 15 residues. The V end lost 3 bases, the J end lost 4 bases, and 15 bases lay between the germline ends. CDR1 is SGHTA and CDR2 is FQGNSA in the germline V gene. CDR3 sequence reads: CASSFSATASYGYTF. The CDR3 region has the DNA TGTGCCAGCAGCTTCTCTGCGACAGCCAGCTATGGCTACACCTTC.

This clonotype appeared a few times. Being one base from a much bigger clone, this may be a read error. V gene TRBV7-2 combines with J gene TRBJ2-1; 10 bases align to TRBD1. The end of the DNA fits TRBJ2-7 better, so the J call may be wrong. This CDR3 has 15 amino acids. Germline V gene sequence: CDR1 SGHTA, CDR2 FQGNSA. The CDR3 loop is CASRPDRGPYNEQYF. The CDR3 DNA reads as TGTGCCAGCAGGCCAGACAGGGGGCCTTACAATGAGCAGTACTTC.

This clonotype was detected ten times or more. The genes are TRBV7-2 and TRBJ2-7; D gene unclear. Germline V gene data show CDR1 as SGHTA and CDR2 as FQGNSA. CDR3 length equals 12 residues. The ends were cut back, 4 bases at V and 0 bases at J, with 4 bases in the middle. CDR3 DNA: TGTGCCAGCAGCTGGCTCTCCTACGAGCAGTACTTC. Its translation: CASSWLSYEQYF.

The rearrangement uses TRBV20-1 and TRBJ2-3; 10 nucleotides match TRBD2. The length of the CDR3 is 13 residues. Germline CDR1 reads DFQATT; CDR2 reads SNEGSKA (reference sequence). The CDR3 here is CRAGTSVPDTQYF. CDR3 nucleotides: TGCAGGGCAGGGACTAGCGTTCCAGATACGCAGTATTTT.

Concerning this clonotype itself: A much larger clone sits a single nucleotide away, making a read error possible. The chain joins TRBV10-3 to TRBJ2-1; D is ambiguous. The ends were cut back, 6 bases at V and 10 bases at J, with 13 bases in the middle. Germline V CDR1 and CDR2: ENHRY, SYGVKD. The CDR3 has 12 residues. The DNA for the CDR3 is TGTGCCATCAGCGATTTCACCTACGAGCAGTTCTTC. Encoded protein: CAISDFTYEQFF.

The rearrangement links TRBV27 to TRBJ1-5; D is ambiguous. The CDR3 loop spans 15 amino acids. CDR1 and CDR2 from the germline V gene are MNHEY and SMNVEV (reference sequence). The ends were cut back, 9 bases at V and 0 bases at J, with 15 bases in the middle. CDR3 sequence (DNA): TGTGCCAGTGGGGTTGTGGCCGGTAGCAATCAGCCCCAGCATTTT. It specifies CASGVVAGSNQPQHF.

With respect to this clonotype: This may be a read error, as it is one base from a much larger clone. The chain joins TRBV20-1 to TRBJ2-5, with D maybe TRBD1 (6 bases). CDR3 length: 13 amino acids. Trimming took 0 bases from V and 11 from J, leaving 16 bases between them. The germline V gene encodes CDR1 DFQATT and CDR2 SNEGSKA (reference sequence). As DNA, the CDR3 is TGCAGTGCTAGAGACAACAGGGATCGCGCGCAGTACTTC. Amino acid sequence: CSARDNRDRAQYF.

The V gene is TRBV11-3, the J gene TRBJ1-6, with D perhaps TRBD1 (5 bases). Trimming removed 1 base at V and 8 bases at J, with 12 bases between. CDR3 length: 15 residues. The germline gives CDR1 SGHNT, CDR2 YENEEA. For the CDR3, the DNA is TGTGCCAGCAGCTTAGCCGGGACTGGGGATTCACCCCTCCACTTT. The encoded protein is CASSLAGTGDSPLHF. Supplemented by reference TRBV11-3 and TRBJ1-6, the full variable domain reads EAGVVQSPRYKIIEKKQPVAFWCNPISGHNTLYWYLQNLGQGPELLIRYENEEAVDDSQLPKDRFSAERLKGVDSTLKIQPAELGDSAVYLCASSLAGTGDSPLHFGNGTRLTVT.

Of note for this clonotype: At one boundary the junction diverges from the germline segment, which might be a read error. The chain has TRBV12-5 and TRBJ1-2; D is possibly TRBD1 (5 bases). The CDR3 totals 19 residues. CDR1 LGHNT and CDR2 FRNRAP come from the germline V gene. The DNA for the CDR3 is TGCGCTAGTGGTTTTTCGCCGGACCCGACCCTCCGGGGGGTTGGCGGCTACACCTTC. Amino acid sequence: CASGFSPDPTLRGVGGYTF.

This clonotype has a count of ten or more. CDR3 nucleotide sequence: TGCAGCGTTGAGAACAGGGGAACCAACGTCCTGACTTTC. It is translated as CSVENRGTNVLTF. V gene TRBV29-1 combines with J gene TRBJ2-6; 7 nucleotides match TRBD1. Germline V gene sequence: CDR1 SQVTM, CDR2 ANQGSEA. The CDR3 totals 13 residues. J lost 8 bases, V lost 3 bases, and 4 bases had no gene match.

This clonotype was seen only once. The chain joins TRBV3-1 to TRBJ2-1; D not certain. Trimming took off 2 bases at V and 5 bases at J, with 7 bases between the two ends. The CDR3 length is 13 residues. CDR1 is LGHDT and CDR2 is YNNKEL in the germline V gene (reference sequence). DNA for the CDR3: TGTGCCAGCAGCCAAAGAGCCGACAATGAGCAGTTCTTC. It encodes CASSQRADNEQFF.

This clonotype has ten or more counts. The V call is TRBV7-2, the J call TRBJ2-5; the match to TRBD1 covers 7 bases. V gave up 3 bases and J gave up 2 bases; unmatched junction bases: 3. The CDR3 totals 14 residues. CDR1 and CDR2 from the germline V gene are SGHTA and FQGNSA. The CDR3 sequence is CASSFRDRQETQYF. Written as DNA, the CDR3 is TGTGCCAGCAGCTTCCGGGACAGACAAGAGACCCAGTACTTC.

This clonotype showed up many times. The chain uses TRBV5-4 and TRBJ2-3, with D perhaps assigned TRBD1 or TRBD2 (5 bases each). The V end was cut by 6 bases, the J end by 0 bases, with 11 bases between. The CDR3 runs 14 residues. Germline assignment: CDR1 SGHNT and CDR2 YYREEE (reference sequence). The CDR3 sequence: CASTTGTSTDTQYF. The CDR3 nucleotides are TGTGCCAGCACCACTGGGACCAGCACAGATACGCAGTATTTT.

About this clonotype itself: One base away lies a much larger clone, so this may be a sequencing read error. This CDR3 is CASSPRQGALNGYTF. The CDR3 region has the DNA TGTGCCAGCAGTCCCCGACAGGGGGCTCTCAATGGCTACACCTTC. The rearrangement joins TRBV2 to TRBJ1-2; TRBD1 matches at 10 bases. The CDR3 spans 15 residues. Germline V CDR1 and CDR2: SNHLY, FYNNEI. The V gene end was trimmed by 5 bases and the J gene end by 6 bases; junction bases not matched to a gene: 9.

This chain connects TRBV20-1 to TRBJ1-2; perhaps TRBD1 as D (5 bases). Germline V CDR1 and CDR2: DFQATT, SNEGSKA (reference sequence). The CDR3 is made up of 13 amino acids. Trimming removed 6 bases from V and 7 bases from J, with 18 bases in between. DNA of the CDR3: TGCAGTGCCCGAGGAGCGGGGGTATCTGGCTACACCTTC. This encodes CSARGAGVSGYTF.

This clonotype was found a few times. The J gene is TRBJ1-2, the V gene TRBV6-2 or TRBV6-3, with 8 nucleotides matching TRBD1. The CDR3 sequence is 15 residues long. Germline lookup yields CDR1 MNHEY and CDR2 SVGEGT. J lost 8 bases, V lost 5 bases, and 13 bases had no gene match. The DNA of the CDR3 is TGTGCCAGCAGTAACATCGGTCCCGGGACAGGCGGCTACACCTTC. This sequence encodes CASSNIGPGTGGYTF.

This clonotype appeared many times. This chain links TRBV6-1 with TRBJ2-7; 8 bases line up with TRBD2. The CDR3 contains 12 residues. V was pared by 7 bases and J by 13 bases, with 12 bases of the junction left unmatched. Germline values: CDR1 MNHNS, CDR2 SASEGT. Written as DNA, the CDR3 is TGTGCCAGCACCGAAAGAGGACTAGCTTTCTACTTC. This codes for CASTERGLAFYF.

The chain has TRBV20-1 and TRBJ1-5; 7 nucleotides match TRBD1. The CDR3 has 14 residues. The V and J ends lost 3 bases and 7 bases, in that order; junction bases with no gene match: 9. Germline values: CDR1 DFQATT, CDR2 SNEGSKA (reference sequence). DNA of the CDR3: TGCAGTGCTAGTAGACAGGGCGGACGGCAGCCCCAGCATTTT. This translates into CSASRQGGRQPQHF.

There are many counts of this clonotype. V is TRBV3-1 and J is TRBJ2-3, with D unclear. The CDR3 covers 15 residues. V was shortened by 4 bases and J by 0 bases, with 11 bases between the two germline ends. Germline assignment: CDR1 LGHDT and CDR2 YNNKEL (reference sequence). CDR3: CASSLGSPSTDTQYF. The CDR3 DNA sequence: TGTGCCAGCAGCCTCGGCTCCCCTAGCACAGATACGCAGTATTTT.